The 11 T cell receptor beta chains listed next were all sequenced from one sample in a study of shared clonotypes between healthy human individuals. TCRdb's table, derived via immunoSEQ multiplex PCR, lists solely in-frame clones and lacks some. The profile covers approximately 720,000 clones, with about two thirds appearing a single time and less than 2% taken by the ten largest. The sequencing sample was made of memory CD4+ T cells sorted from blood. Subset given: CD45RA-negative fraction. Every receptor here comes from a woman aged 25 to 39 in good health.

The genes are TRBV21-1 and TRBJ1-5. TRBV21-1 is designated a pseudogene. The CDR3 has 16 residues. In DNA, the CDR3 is TGTGCCAGCAGCCGAGGGTTTGGGTATAGCAATCAGCCCCAGCATTTT. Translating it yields CASSRGFGYSNQPQHF.

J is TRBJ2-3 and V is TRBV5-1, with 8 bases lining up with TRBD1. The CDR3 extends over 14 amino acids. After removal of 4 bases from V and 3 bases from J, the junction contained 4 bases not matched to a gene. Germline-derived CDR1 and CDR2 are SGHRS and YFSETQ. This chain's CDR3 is CASSPGQETDTQYF. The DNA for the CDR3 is TGCGCCAGCAGCCCGGGACAGGAGACAGATACGCAGTATTTT.

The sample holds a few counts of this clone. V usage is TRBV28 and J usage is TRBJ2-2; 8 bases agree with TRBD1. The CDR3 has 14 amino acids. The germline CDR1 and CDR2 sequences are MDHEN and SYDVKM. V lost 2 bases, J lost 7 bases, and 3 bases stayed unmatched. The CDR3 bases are TGTGCCAGCAGTTTACAGGGGGCTGTCGGGGAGCTGTTTTTT. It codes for CASSLQGAVGELFF.

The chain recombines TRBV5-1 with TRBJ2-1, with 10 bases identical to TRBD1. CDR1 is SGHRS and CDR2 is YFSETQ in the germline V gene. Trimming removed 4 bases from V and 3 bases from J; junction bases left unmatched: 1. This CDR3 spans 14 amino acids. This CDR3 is CASSRDRGYNEQFF. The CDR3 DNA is TGCGCCAGCAGCCGGGACAGGGGCTACAATGAGCAGTTCTTC.

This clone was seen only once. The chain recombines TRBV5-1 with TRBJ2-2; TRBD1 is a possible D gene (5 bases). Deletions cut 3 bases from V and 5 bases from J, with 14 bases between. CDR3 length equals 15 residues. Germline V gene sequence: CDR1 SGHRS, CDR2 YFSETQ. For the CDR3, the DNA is TGCGCCAGCAGCTACGGACACGAACGGACCGGGGAGCTGTTTTTT. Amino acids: CASSYGHERTGELFF.

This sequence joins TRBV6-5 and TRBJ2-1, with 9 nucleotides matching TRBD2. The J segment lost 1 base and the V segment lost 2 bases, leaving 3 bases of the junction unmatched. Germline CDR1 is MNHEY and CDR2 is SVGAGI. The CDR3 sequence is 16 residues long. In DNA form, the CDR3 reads TGTGCCAGCAGTTACGACAGCGGGAGGTCCTACAATGAGCAGTTCTTC. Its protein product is CASSYDSGRSYNEQFF.

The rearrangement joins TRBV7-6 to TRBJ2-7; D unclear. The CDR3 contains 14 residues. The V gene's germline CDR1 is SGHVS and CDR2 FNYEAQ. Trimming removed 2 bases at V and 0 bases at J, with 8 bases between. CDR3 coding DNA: TGTGCCAGCAGCTTAACCGGCCGCTCCTACGAGCAGTACTTC. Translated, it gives CASSLTGRSYEQYF.

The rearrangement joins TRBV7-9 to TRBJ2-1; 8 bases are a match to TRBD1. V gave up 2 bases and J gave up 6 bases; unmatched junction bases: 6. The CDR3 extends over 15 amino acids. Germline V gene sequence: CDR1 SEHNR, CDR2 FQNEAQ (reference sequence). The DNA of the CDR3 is TGTGCCAGCAGCTTACGGACAGGGAACCTCAATGAGCAGTTCTTC. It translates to CASSLRTGNLNEQFF.

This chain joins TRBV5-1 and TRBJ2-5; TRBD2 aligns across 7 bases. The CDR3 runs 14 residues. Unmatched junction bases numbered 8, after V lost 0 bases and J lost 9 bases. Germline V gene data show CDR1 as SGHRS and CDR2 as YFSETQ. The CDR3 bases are TGCGCCAGCAGCTTGGCCCGGGGGGATGGGGCCCAGTACTTC. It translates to CASSLARGDGAQYF.

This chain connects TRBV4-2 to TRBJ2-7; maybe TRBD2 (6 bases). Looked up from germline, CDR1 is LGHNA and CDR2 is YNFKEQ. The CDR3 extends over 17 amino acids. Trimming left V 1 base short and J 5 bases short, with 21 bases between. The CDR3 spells CASSQVGPYEGLDEQYF. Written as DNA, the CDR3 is TGTGCCAGCAGCCAAGTTGGGCCATATGAGGGACTCGACGAGCAGTACTTC.

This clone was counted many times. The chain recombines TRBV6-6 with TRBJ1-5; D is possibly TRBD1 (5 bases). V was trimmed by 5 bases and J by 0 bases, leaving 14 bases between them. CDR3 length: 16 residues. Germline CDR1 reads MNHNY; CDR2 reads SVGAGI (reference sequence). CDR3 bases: TGTGCCAGCAGTCGAAAGACAGTTACTAGCAATCAGCCCCAGCATTTT. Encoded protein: CASSRKTVTSNQPQHF.